This T cell receptor (beta chain) was obtained from a study of blood T cell repertoires in COVID-19. Study context: Samples came from the United States, Italy and Spain, spanning acute and convalescent COVID-19.

The CDR3 spans 14 residues. With 2 bases clipped from V and 7 bases from J, the junction kept 6 bases outside the gene matches. Germline V CDR1 and CDR2: SGDLS, YYNGEE. Grouping used clinical history reported by participants in a survey and questionnaire. Recovered status in Cohort 3 required two negative PCRs, clearance, or symptom resolution. Using immunoSEQ multiplex PCR, the repertoire was profiled, and TCRdb retains in-frame clones only, with some absent. The table has approximately 200,000 clones, about 85% seen once. Sequenced material: PBMCs or T cells enriched from blood (not recorded which). V is TRBV9 and J is TRBJ2-1, with 7 bases that match TRBD2. The clonotype originates from a woman aged 30 to 39 who had recovered from COVID-19. CDR3 loop: CASSVRTSSNEQFF. CDR3 in DNA: TGTGCCAGCAGCGTCAGGACTAGTTCAAATGAGCAGTTCTTC.